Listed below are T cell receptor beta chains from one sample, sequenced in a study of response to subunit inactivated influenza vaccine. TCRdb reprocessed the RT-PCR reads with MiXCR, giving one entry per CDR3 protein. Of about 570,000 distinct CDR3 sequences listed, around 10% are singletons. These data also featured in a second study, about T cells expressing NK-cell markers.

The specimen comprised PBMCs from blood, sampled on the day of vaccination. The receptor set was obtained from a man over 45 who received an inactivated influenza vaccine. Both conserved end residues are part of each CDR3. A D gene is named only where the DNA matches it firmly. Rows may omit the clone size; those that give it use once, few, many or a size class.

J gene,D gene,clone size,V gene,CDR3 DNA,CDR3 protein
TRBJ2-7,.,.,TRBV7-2,TGTGCCAGCAGCTTAACGGTCGGGGCCTCCTACGAGCAGTACTTC,CASSLTVGASYEQYF
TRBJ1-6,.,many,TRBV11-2,TGTGCCAGCAGCCGTGATTTGCCGGGACGGTATAATTCACCCCTCCACTTT,CASSRDLPGRYNSPLHF
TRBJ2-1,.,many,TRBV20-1,TGCAGTGCTAAGAACCGAGTGAGCTCCTACAATGAGCAGTTCTTC,CSAKNRVSSYNEQFF
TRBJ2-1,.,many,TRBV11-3,TGTGCCAGCAGCTTAGGGGGGGCGTTACACAATGAGCAGTTCTTC,CASSLGGALHNEQFF
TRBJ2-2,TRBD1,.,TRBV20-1,TGCAGTGCTCAACCGGGACAGTCGAACACCGGGGAGCTGTTTTTT,CSAQPGQSNTGELFF
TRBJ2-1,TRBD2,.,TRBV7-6,TGTGCCAGCAGCCCCCGCTCTAGCGGGAGTAACAATGAGCAGTTCTTC,CASSPRSSGSNNEQFF
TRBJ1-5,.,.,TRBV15,TGTGCGATCAGGGCAGGGTGGCCCAAAAATCAGCCCCAGCATTTT,CAIRAGWPKNQPQHF
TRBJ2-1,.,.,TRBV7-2,TGTGCCAGCAGCTTATGGGATCCGGGCAATGAGCAGTTCTTC,CASSLWDPGNEQFF
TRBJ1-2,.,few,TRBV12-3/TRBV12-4,TGTGCCAGCAGTTTCGGCCCCCGAGATGGCTACACCTTC,CASSFGPRDGYTF
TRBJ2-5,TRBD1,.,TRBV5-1,TGCGCCAGCAGCTTTTTCAGGGACAGCCAAGAGACCCAGTACTTC,CASSFFRDSQETQYF
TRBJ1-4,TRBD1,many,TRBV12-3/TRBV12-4,TGTGCCAGCAGTTTGGGGACAGGACAGAAAGGAAAACTGTTTTTT,CASSLGTGQKGKLFF
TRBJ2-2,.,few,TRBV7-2,TGTGCCAGCAGCTCCGTTGCGAACACCGGGGAGCTGTTTTTT,CASSSVANTGELFF
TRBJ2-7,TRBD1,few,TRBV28,TGTGCCAGCAGTTCCCCAAGGGACAGCTACGAGCAGTACTTC,CASSSPRDSYEQYF
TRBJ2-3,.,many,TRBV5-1,TGCGCCAGCTATTTTAGGGGTACGCAGTATTTT,CASYFRGTQYF
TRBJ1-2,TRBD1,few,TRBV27,TGTGCCAGCAGTTCGACGGGACAGAGAGGGAGCAACACCTTC,CASSSTGQRGSNTF
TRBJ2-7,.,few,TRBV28,TGTGCCACCTACCGTGGGACCACGGTCGAGCAGTACTTC,CATYRGTTVEQYF
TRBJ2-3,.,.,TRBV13,TGTGCCAGCAGCTTAGATCAGGGAAGAGCGGATACGCAGTATTTT,CASSLDQGRADTQYF
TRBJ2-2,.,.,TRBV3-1,TGTGCCAGCAGCCCACGGGTGGCCGGGGAGCTGTTTTTT,CASSPRVAGELFF
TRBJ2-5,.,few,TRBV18,TGTGCCAGCTCACCACCGGCCACGCCCCGGGAGACCCAGTACTTC,CASSPPATPRETQYF
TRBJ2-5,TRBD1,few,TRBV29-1,TGCAGCGTTGATCGGGACAGGGGAAAGACCCAGTACTTC,CSVDRDRGKTQYF
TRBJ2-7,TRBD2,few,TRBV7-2,TGTGCCAGCAGCCTGATAACTAGCGGAGTCCCCTACGAGCAGTACTTC,CASSLITSGVPYEQYF
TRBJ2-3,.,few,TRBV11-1,TGTGCCAGCAGCCTCCCAGGAAGGGGGGCCTTGTTTTTCACAGATACGCAGTATTTT,CASSLPGRGALFFTDTQYF
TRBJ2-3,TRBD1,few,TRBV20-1,TGCAGTGCTAGGAGGGACAGGGCCACAGATACGCAGTATTTT,CSARRDRATDTQYF
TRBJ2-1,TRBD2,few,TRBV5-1,TGCGCCAGCAGCTTGGGCGGCGGGAGGGCCTTCAATGAGCAGTTCTTC,CASSLGGGRAFNEQFF
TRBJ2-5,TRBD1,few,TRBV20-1,TGCAGTGCTAGTAGGACAGGGAAAGAGACCCAGTACTTC,CSASRTGKETQYF
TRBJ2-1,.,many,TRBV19,TGTGCCAGTAGTATGGACGGATACAATGAGCAGTTCTTC,CASSMDGYNEQFF
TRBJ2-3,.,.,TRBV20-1,TGCAGTGCTAGGCTCGGGGGCACAGATACGCAGTATTTT,CSARLGGTDTQYF
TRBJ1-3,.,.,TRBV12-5,TGTGCTAGTGGTTCCGGAAACACCATATATTTT,CASGSGNTIYF
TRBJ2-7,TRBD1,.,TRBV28,TGTGCCAGCAGACGACAGGGAAAGGGCTCCTACGAGCAGTACTTC,CASRRQGKGSYEQYF
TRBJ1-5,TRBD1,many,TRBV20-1,TGCAGTGCGATCCCGGGACAGGGAATTTTTCAGCCCCAGCATTTT,CSAIPGQGIFQPQHF
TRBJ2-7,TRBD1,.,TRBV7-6,TGTGCCAGCAGCGCACCGGGACAGTTCTACGAGCAGTACTTC,CASSAPGQFYEQYF
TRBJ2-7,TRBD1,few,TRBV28,TGTGCCAGCAGTTTACTGGGGACAGGGGTCTACGAGCAGTACTTC,CASSLLGTGVYEQYF
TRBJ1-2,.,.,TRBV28,TGTGCCAGCAAACCCAAGCCGGGGGGGGTCAGCTCCGGCTACACCTTC,CASKPKPGGVSSGYTF
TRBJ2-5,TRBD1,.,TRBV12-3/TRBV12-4,TGTGCCAGCAGTTCCAGGGGGCACCAAGAGACCCAGTACTTC,CASSSRGHQETQYF
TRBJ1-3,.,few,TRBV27,TGTGCCAGCAGTTTATCCGGTGGGGGATCGGCTGGAAACACCATATATTTT,CASSLSGGGSAGNTIYF
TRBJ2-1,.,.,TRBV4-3,TGCGCCAGCAGCCAAGACCCGCGGTCCTCCTACAATGAGCAGTTCTTC,CASSQDPRSSYNEQFF
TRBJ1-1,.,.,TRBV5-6,TGTGCCAGCAGCTTGACAGGTTTTACAGGATTTAACACTGAAGCTTTCTTT,CASSLTGFTGFNTEAFF
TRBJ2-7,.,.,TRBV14,TGTGCCAGCAGCCCGATCTACAATCTCTACGAGCAGTACTTC,CASSPIYNLYEQYF
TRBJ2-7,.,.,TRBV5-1,TGCGCCAGCAGCTTGCAGGGGAGGGTAAACGAGCAGTACTTC,CASSLQGRVNEQYF
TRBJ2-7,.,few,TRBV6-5,TGTGCCAGCAGTTACTCTTGGGACTACGAGCAGTACTTC,CASSYSWDYEQYF
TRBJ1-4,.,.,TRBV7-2,TGTGCCAGCAGCTTAGCGCTTGCCTATAATGAAAAACTGTTTTTT,CASSLALAYNEKLFF
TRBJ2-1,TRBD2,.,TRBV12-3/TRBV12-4,TGTGCCAGCAGTCCCCCCGGACGGGGGGAGAGCTCCTACAATGAGCAGTTCTTC,CASSPPGRGESSYNEQFF
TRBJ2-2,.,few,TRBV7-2,TGTGCCAGCAGCTTACAGTCCTCCACTGGGGAGCTGTTTTTT,CASSLQSSTGELFF
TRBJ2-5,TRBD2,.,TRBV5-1,TGCGCCAGCAGCCCCTGGACTAGCGGGGGATCCCAAGAGACCCAGTACTTC,CASSPWTSGGSQETQYF
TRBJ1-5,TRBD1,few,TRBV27,TGTGCCAGCAGTTCCGGTCCCCGAAACAGGGGGCATCAGCCCCAGCATTTT,CASSSGPRNRGHQPQHF
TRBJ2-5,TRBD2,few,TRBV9,TGTGCCAGCAGCGCTTCTAGCGGGGGGGCTGAGACCCAGTACTTC,CASSASSGGAETQYF
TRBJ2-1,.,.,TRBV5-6,TGTGCCAGCAGCTCCCTTGGGGTGACAAGGGATGAGCAGTTCTTC,CASSSLGVTRDEQFF
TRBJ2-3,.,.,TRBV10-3,TGTGCCATCAGGCGGACAGAAAGCACAGATACGCAGTATTTT,CAIRRTESTDTQYF
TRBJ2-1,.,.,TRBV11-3,TGTGCCAGCAGCCCTTTTGAGGGGACACATGAGCAGTTCTTC,CASSPFEGTHEQFF
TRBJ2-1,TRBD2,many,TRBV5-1,TGCGCCAGCCAGGGACTAGCGGGAGGCAATGAGCAGTTCTTC,CASQGLAGGNEQFF
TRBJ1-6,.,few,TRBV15,TGTGCCACGGGCCAGGATGGAATTTCACCCCTCCACTTT,CATGQDGISPLHF
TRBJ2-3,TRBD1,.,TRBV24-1,TGTGCCACCAGTGATTTTAGAAGGGGACAGGGGGTGGATACGCAGTATTTT,CATSDFRRGQGVDTQYF
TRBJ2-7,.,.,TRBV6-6,TGTGCCAGCAGTTACGACGACTTCTACGAGCAGTACTTC,CASSYDDFYEQYF
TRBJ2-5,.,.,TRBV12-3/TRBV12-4,TGTGCCAGCAGCCTCCAGAACCAGTACCAAGAGACCCAGTACTTC,CASSLQNQYQETQYF
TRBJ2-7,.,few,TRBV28,TGTGCCAGCAGTTTTTCGGGAACACTCTACGAGCAGTACTTC,CASSFSGTLYEQYF